This TCR beta chain was obtained from a study of identical twins. The study, taken as a whole, reports: Models underpredicted monozygotic twin sharing of out-of-frame TCR alpha.

TCRdb ran MiXCR on the 5' RACE reads and lists one entry per CDR3 protein. The table records around 280,000 distinct CDR3 sequences, roughly 8.6% of them present only once. CDR1 LGHNA and CDR2 YNFKEQ come from the germline V gene. CDR3 size: 17 residues. V was pared by 4 bases and J by 6 bases, with 13 bases of the junction left unmatched. This clonotype was found many times. Its specificity is not known. This same sample was also part of a study on yellow fever vaccine responses in identical twins.

This chain links TRBV4-2 with TRBJ2-1; 9 bases line up with TRBD2. Sequenced input: memory (CD45RO+) T cells sorted from blood. The sequence came from a woman between 18 and 29 years old in good health. The CDR3 coding sequence is TGTGCCAGCAGCCCCCTCGCGGGGGGGTCTTCTGGCAATGAGCAGTTCTTC. Its protein is CASSPLAGGSSGNEQFF.